This entry concerns a single TCR beta chain. The antigen is not known. These data originate in a study of vaccination and CD4 T cells after COVID-19. Across the study: Post-COVID samples were collected a median approximately 97 days following diagnosis, spanning 35 to 161. Control cultures, each given a CEFX pool, an HIV-1 Nef pool, or no peptide, were included.

Sequencing of DNA taken from cultured CD4+ T cells relied on the Oncomine TCR Beta short-read assay. TCRdb reprocessed the PCR reads with MiXCR, giving one entry per CDR3 protein. This sample carries several thousand distinct CDR3 sequences, under 20% of them seen once, and the ten largest clones take about 14%. This sample's treatment: approximately 10-day PBMC culture with coronavirus spike peptide pools or control peptides (ViraFEST assay). This CDR3 spans 15 amino acids. V lost 4 bases and J lost 3; bases outside the gene matches: 4. In germline, CDR1 is SGHRS, CDR2 YFSETQ. The sequencing input was CD4+ T cells from blood, cultured in vitro. The clonotype originates from a human donor who had recovered from COVID-19. The gene calls are TRBV5-1 and TRBJ1-2, with 12 bases identical to TRBD1. The CDR3 is CASSGGTGGYYGYTF. In DNA, the CDR3 is TGCGCCAGCAGCGGAGGGACAGGGGGCTACTATGGCTACACCTTC.